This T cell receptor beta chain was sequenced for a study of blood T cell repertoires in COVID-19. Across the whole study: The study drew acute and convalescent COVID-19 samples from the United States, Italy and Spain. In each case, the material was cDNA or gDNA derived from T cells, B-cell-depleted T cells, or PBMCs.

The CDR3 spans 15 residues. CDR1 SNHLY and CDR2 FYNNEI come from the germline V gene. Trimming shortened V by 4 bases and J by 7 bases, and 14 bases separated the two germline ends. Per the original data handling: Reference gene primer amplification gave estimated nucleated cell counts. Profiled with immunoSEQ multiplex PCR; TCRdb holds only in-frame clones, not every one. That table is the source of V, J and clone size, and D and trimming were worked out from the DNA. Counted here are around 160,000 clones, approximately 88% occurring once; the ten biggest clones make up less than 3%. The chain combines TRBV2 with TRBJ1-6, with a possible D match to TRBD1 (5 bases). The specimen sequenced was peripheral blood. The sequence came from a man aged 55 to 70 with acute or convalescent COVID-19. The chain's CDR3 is CASSGGPQGNSPLHF. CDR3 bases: TGTGCCAGCAGTGGAGGCCCCCAGGGCAATTCACCCCTCCACTTT. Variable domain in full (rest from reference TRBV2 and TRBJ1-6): EPEVTQTPSHQVTQMGQEVILRCVPISNHLYFYWYRQILGQKVEFLVSFYNNEISEKSEIFDDQFSVERPDGSNFTLKIRSTKLEDSAMYFCASSGGPQGNSPLHFGNGTRLTVT.